Each of the 22 T cell receptor beta chains below was sequenced from the same sample in a study of blood T cell repertoires in COVID-19. Assay: immunoSEQ multiplex PCR; the TCRdb copy retains only in-frame clones and omits some. The sample shows 90,000 to 110,000 clones, 65% to 90% of them seen only once. Specimen: peripheral blood. The receptor set was obtained from a woman aged 80 or older with active or convalescent COVID-19.

This sequence joins TRBV19 and TRBJ2-5; D possibly corresponds to TRBD2 (5 bases). The CDR3 length is 15 residues. Germline V gives CDR1 LNHDA, CDR2 SQIVND (reference sequence). The V end was cut by 4 bases, the J end by 1 base, with 13 bases between. The CDR3 loop is CASSKGGPLQETQYF. In DNA form, the CDR3 reads TGTGCCAGTAGTAAGGGCGGGCCCCTCCAAGAGACCCAGTACTTC.

The V gene is TRBV28, the J gene TRBJ2-7, with 9 bases lining up with TRBD1. The CDR3 runs to 13 residues. CDR1 is MDHEN and CDR2 is SYDVKM in the germline V gene. Losses at the gene ends were 6 bases for V and 3 bases for J; bases not matched to a gene: 3. This chain's CDR3 is CASRTGGDYEQYF. The DNA for the CDR3 is TGTGCCAGCAGGACAGGGGGGGACTACGAGCAGTACTTC.

The V gene is TRBV28, the J gene TRBJ1-6; D is unclear. Between the trimmed V and J ends, which lost 5 bases and 0 bases, there was a span of 11 bases. Germline CDR1 MDHEN, CDR2 SYDVKM. The CDR3 extends over 16 amino acids. The CDR3 spells CASSPTAGSYNSPLHF. Written as DNA, the CDR3 is TGTGCCAGCAGTCCCACCGCAGGCTCCTATAATTCACCCCTCCACTTT.

The chain employs TRBV5-1 and TRBJ1-3; D unresolved. Germline CDR1 reads SGHRS; CDR2 reads YFSETQ. V was shortened by 1 base and J by 0 bases, with 11 bases between the two germline ends. The CDR3 runs to 16 residues. The CDR3 DNA follows: TGCGCCAGCAGCTTGTTAGGACTCATCTCTGGAAACACCATATATTTT. It translates to CASSLLGLISGNTIYF. Combining the CDR3 with reference TRBV5-1 and TRBJ1-3 gives the whole variable domain KAGVTQTPRYLIKTRGQQVTLSCSPISGHRSVSWYQQTPGQGLQFLFEYFSETQRNKGNFPGRFSGRQFSNSRSEMNVSTLELGDSALYLCASSLLGLISGNTIYFGEGSWLTVV.

The chain combines TRBV10-3 with TRBJ1-4; D is unresolved. The CDR3 has 12 residues. Germline V lookup: CDR1 ENHRY, CDR2 SYGVKD. Trimming removed 0 bases at V and 10 bases at J, with 6 bases between. The CDR3 nucleotides are TGTGCCATCAGTGAGTCTATATCAAAACTGTTTTTT. This translates into CAISESISKLFF.

This chain uses TRBV28 with TRBJ2-7, with D uncertain. Germline CDR1 reads MDHEN; CDR2 reads SYDVKM. V was trimmed by 4 bases and J by 0 bases, leaving 13 bases between them. This CDR3 contains 15 residues. The CDR3 region has the DNA TGTGCCAGCAGTTCCGGTCGGCTAGTCTCCTACGAGCAGTACTTC. Translating it yields CASSSGRLVSYEQYF.

This clone has only one observation. Here the CDR3 reads CASSDVLAGSNNEQFF. The DNA of the CDR3 is TGTGCCAGCAGTGACGTTTTAGCGGGTAGCAACAATGAGCAGTTCTTC. This chain links TRBV2 with TRBJ2-1; TRBD2 aligns across 7 bases. Germline V lookup: CDR1 SNHLY, CDR2 FYNNEI. Unmatched junction bases numbered 10, after V lost 3 bases and J lost 5 bases. The CDR3 totals 16 residues.

The chain employs TRBV6-5 and TRBJ2-7, with 7 bases that match TRBD2. In germline, CDR1 is MNHEY, CDR2 SVGAGI. The CDR3 totals 15 residues. Trimming took 0 bases from V and 3 from J; bases not matched to a gene: 5. Here the CDR3 DNA reads TGTGCCAGCAGTTACTCGACGGGAGGACTCTACGAGCAGTACTTC. Its translation: CASSYSTGGLYEQYF.

This rearrangement joins TRBV18 to TRBJ2-7, with D possibly TRBD2 on 6 matching bases. CDR1 and CDR2 from the germline V gene are KGHSH and LQKENI. The CDR3 extends over 13 amino acids. Trimming took off 5 bases at V and 1 base at J, with 9 bases between the two ends. The CDR3 coding sequence is TGTGCCAGCTCAGGCGGGATTTCCTACGAGCAGTACTTC. Its protein product is CASSGGISYEQYF. Combining the CDR3 with reference TRBV18 and TRBJ2-7 gives the whole variable domain NAGVMQNPRHLVRRRGQEARLRCSPMKGHSHVYWYRQLPEEGLKFMVYLQKENIIDESGMPKERFSAEFPKEGPSILRIQQVVRGDSAAYFCASSGGISYEQYFGPGTRLTVT.

The genes are TRBV6-2 or TRBV6-3 and TRBJ2-4; D remains ambiguous. The CDR3 loop spans 16 amino acids. Germline V lookup: CDR1 MNHEY, CDR2 SVGEGT. V shed 2 bases and J shed 6 bases, with 17 bases lying between them. CDR3 in amino acids: CASSYRQASVANIQYF. In nucleotides, the CDR3 is TGTGCCAGCAGTTACCGGCAGGCCTCAGTTGCAAACATTCAGTACTTC.

The V call is TRBV7-2, the J call TRBJ2-2; a possible D gene is TRBD1 (5 bases). The germline V gene encodes CDR1 SGHTA and CDR2 FQGNSA. V dropped 5 bases and J dropped 6 bases, with 13 bases sitting between them. This CDR3 has 14 amino acids. DNA of the CDR3: TGTGCCAGCAGCCAAATGCAGGGTGCCGGGGAGCTGTTTTTT. Translating gives CASSQMQGAGELFF.

The chain uses TRBV2 and TRBJ1-2; 8 bases align to TRBD1. The CDR3 extends over 12 amino acids. The V gene end was trimmed by 6 bases and the J gene end by 6 bases; junction bases not matched to a gene: 3. Germline CDR1 SNHLY, CDR2 FYNNEI. CDR3 nucleotides: TGTGCCAGCAGCGCGACAGGGGATGGCTACACCTTC. Its translation is CASSATGDGYTF.

The chain couples TRBV10-2 to TRBJ1-2, with 8 bases identical to TRBD1. J gave up 6 bases and V 2 bases, and 11 bases lay outside the gene matches. The CDR3 sequence is 16 residues long. Looked up from germline, CDR1 is WSHSY and CDR2 is SAAADI. For the CDR3, the DNA is TGCGCCAGCAGTGAGATTGTCAGGGGGCCTCTCGATGGCTACACCTTC. Its translation: CASSEIVRGPLDGYTF.

The chain links TRBV15 to TRBJ1-2; TRBD1 agrees at 12 bases. The junction had 7 bases not matched to a gene; V was cut back by 3 bases and J by 8 bases. The CDR3 contains 15 residues. Germline assignment: CDR1 LNHNV and CDR2 YYDKDF (reference sequence). CDR3 coding DNA: TGTGCCACCAGCAGTGGTGGGACAGGGGGCAAGGGCTACACCTTC. It codes for CATSSGGTGGKGYTF.

This clone was counted only a few times. V gene TRBV7-3 combines with J gene TRBJ2-2, with D possibly matching TRBD1 (6 bases). The CDR3 covers 17 residues. Germline V lookup: CDR1 SGHTA, CDR2 FQGTGA. The V end lost 2 bases, the J end lost 4 bases, and 17 bases lay between the germline ends. CDR3: CASSLATGSWATGELFF. For the CDR3, the DNA is TGTGCCAGCAGCTTAGCCACAGGGAGTTGGGCCACCGGGGAGCTGTTTTTT. Full variable domain (rest looked up from reference TRBV7-3 and TRBJ2-2): GAGVSQTPSNKVTEKGKYVELRCDPISGHTALYWYRQSLGQGPEFLIYFQGTGAADDSGLPNDRFFAVRPEGSVSTLKIQRTERGDSAVYLCASSLATGSWATGELFFGEGSRLTVL.

This chain connects TRBV6-5 to TRBJ1-6; 8 nucleotides match TRBD1. The CDR3 is 15 residues long. V lost 4 bases to trimming and J lost 4 bases; unmatched junction nucleotides: 3. Germline V CDR1 and CDR2: MNHEY, SVGAGI. CDR3 DNA sequence: TGTGCCAGCAGTTGGGACAGGACTTATAATTCACCCCTCCACTTT. Protein: CASSWDRTYNSPLHF.

J is TRBJ1-2 and V is TRBV28, with D perhaps TRBD1 (6 bases). Germline V lookup: CDR1 MDHEN, CDR2 SYDVKM. Between the trimmed V and J ends, which lost 6 bases and 5 bases, there was a span of 16 bases. The CDR3 is made up of 14 amino acids. The CDR3, as DNA: TGTGCCAGCAGGACCACAACAGGGAGATATGGCTACACCTTC. It codes for CASRTTTGRYGYTF.

This clone showed up just once. The genes are TRBV7-2 and TRBJ1-3; 7 bases align to TRBD1. V was clipped by 5 bases and J by 4 bases; unmatched bases: 8. This CDR3 comprises 15 residues. Germline V gives CDR1 SGHTA, CDR2 FQGNSA. The CDR3 DNA reads TGTGCCAGCAGCGCCGACAGGGCAATCGGAAACACCATATATTTT. Protein: CASSADRAIGNTIYF. Full variable domain (rest looked up from reference TRBV7-2 and TRBJ1-3): GAGVSQSPSNKVTEKGKDVELRCDPISGHTALYWYRQSLGQGLEFLIYFQGNSAPDKSGLPSDRFSAERTGGSVSTLTIQRTQQEDSAVYLCASSADRAIGNTIYFGEGSWLTVV.

The chain employs TRBV21-1 and TRBJ2-7; the table's TRBD2 call for D was not verified on the DNA. TRBV21-1 is given as a pseudogene. The CDR3 spans 16 residues. In DNA, the CDR3 is TGTGCCAGCAGCAATAGTTCGGCGGGAGGGCCCGGCGAGCAGTACTTC. This translates into CASSNSSAGGPGEQYF.

The V gene is TRBV7-8, the J gene TRBJ2-7; D may be TRBD2 (5 bases). CDR3 length: 14 residues. V dropped 2 bases and J dropped 3 bases, with 11 bases sitting between them. Germline values: CDR1 SGHVS, CDR2 FQNEAQ. The CDR3 loop reads CASSLSSGIYEQYF. CDR3 in DNA: TGTGCCAGCAGCTTATCTTCGGGAATCTACGAGCAGTACTTC.

V gene TRBV4-2 combines with J gene TRBJ2-3; 14 bases match TRBD2. Losses at the gene ends were 0 bases for V and 4 bases for J; bases not matched to a gene: 9. CDR3 length equals 19 residues. CDR1 is LGHNA, CDR2 YNFKEQ, per germline. The CDR3 here is CASSQDLGLAGVRADTQYF. The CDR3 bases are TGTGCCAGCAGCCAAGATTTGGGACTAGCGGGAGTCAGGGCAGATACGCAGTATTTT.

The chain uses TRBV7-2 and TRBJ2-3; tentatively, D is TRBD2 (6 bases). The CDR3 consists of 12 residues. Trimming left V 4 bases short and J 14 bases short, with 16 bases between. Germline V gene sequence: CDR1 SGHTA, CDR2 FQGNSA. The CDR3 loop is CASSSPGAPPYF. The CDR3 DNA sequence: TGTGCCAGCAGCTCGCCGGGAGCGCCTCCGTATTTT.